This TCR beta chain is drawn from a study of response to subunit inactivated influenza vaccine. TCRdb reprocessed the RT-PCR reads with MiXCR, giving one entry per CDR3 protein. The sample has around 160,000 distinct CDR3 sequences; 11% are singletons. This clonotype was recorded at least ten times. CDR3 length: 12 residues. Between the trimmed V and J ends, which lost 6 bases and 6 bases, there was a span of 9 bases. Sequenced material: non-naive T cells sorted from PBMCs, taken around seven weeks after vaccination. The chain links TRBV12-3 or TRBV12-4 to TRBJ2-1; D is unclear. The sequence came from a man in his fifties or sixties who received an inactivated influenza vaccine. The CDR3 bases are TGTGCCAGCAGCCTCTATGGCAATGAGCAGTTCTTC. Amino acid sequence: CASSLYGNEQFF.